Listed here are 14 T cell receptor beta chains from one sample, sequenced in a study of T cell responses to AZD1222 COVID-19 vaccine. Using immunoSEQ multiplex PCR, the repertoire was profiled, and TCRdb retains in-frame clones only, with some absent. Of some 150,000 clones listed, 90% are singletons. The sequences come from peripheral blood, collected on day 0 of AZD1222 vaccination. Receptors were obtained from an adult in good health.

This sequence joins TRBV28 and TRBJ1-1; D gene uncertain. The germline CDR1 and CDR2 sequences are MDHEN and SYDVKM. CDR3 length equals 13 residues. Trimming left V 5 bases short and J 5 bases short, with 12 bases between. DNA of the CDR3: TGTGCCAGCAGTCCCCCCGTTGGAACTGAAGCTTTCTTT. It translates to CASSPPVGTEAFF.

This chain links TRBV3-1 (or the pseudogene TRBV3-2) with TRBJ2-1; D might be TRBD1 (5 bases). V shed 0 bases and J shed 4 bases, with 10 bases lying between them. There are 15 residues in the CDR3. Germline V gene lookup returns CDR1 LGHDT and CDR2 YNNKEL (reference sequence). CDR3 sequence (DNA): TGTGCCAGCAGCCAAGATGGGGCGCCGTACAATGAGCAGTTCTTC. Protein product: CASSQDGAPYNEQFF.

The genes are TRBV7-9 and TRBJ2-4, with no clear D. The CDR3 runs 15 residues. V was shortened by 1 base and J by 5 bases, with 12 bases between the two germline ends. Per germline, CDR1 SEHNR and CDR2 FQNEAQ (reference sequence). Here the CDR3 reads CASSLGGYTENIQYF. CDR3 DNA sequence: TGTGCCAGCAGCTTAGGTGGTTACACTGAAAACATTCAGTACTTC.

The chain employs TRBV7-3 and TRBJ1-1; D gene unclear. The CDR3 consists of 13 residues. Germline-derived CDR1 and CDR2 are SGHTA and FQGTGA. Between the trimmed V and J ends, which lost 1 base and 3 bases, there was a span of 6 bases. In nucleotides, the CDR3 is TGTGCCAGCAGCTTAAGACTTGACACTGAAGCTTTCTTT. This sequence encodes CASSLRLDTEAFF.

CDR3 residues: CASSPGTGRGTEAFF. The CDR3 bases are TGTGCCAGCAGTCCTGGGACAGGGAGGGGCACTGAAGCTTTCTTT. The chain links TRBV27 to TRBJ1-1, with 9 bases aligning to TRBD1. The length of the CDR3 is 15 residues. Losses at the gene ends were 5 bases for V and 4 bases for J; bases not matched to a gene: 8. CDR1 is MNHEY and CDR2 is SMNVEV in the germline V gene (reference sequence).

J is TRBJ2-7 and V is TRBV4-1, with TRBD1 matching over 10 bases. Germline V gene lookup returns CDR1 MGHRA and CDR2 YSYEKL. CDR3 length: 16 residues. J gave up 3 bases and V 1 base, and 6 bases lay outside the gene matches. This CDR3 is CASSQAGTGVNYEQYF. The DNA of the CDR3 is TGCGCCAGCAGCCAAGCCGGGACAGGGGTAAACTACGAGCAGTACTTC.

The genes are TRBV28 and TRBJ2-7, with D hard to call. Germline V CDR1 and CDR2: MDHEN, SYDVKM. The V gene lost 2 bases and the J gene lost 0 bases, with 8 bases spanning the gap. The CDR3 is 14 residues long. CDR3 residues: CASSLAPSSYEQYF. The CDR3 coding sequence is TGTGCCAGCAGTTTAGCGCCGAGCTCCTACGAGCAGTACTTC.

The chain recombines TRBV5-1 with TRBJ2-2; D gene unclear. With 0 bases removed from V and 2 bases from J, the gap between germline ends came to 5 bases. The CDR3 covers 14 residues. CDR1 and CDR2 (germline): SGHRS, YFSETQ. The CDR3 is CASSLEPNTGELFF. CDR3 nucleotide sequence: TGCGCCAGCAGCTTGGAACCCAACACCGGGGAGCTGTTTTTT.

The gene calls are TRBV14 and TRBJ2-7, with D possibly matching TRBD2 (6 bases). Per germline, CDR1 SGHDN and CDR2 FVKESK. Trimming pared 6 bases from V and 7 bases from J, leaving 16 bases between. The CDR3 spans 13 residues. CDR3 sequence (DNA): TGTGCCAGCAGTTTCAGCGGGCCGGGAGAGCAGTACTTC. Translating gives CASSFSGPGEQYF.

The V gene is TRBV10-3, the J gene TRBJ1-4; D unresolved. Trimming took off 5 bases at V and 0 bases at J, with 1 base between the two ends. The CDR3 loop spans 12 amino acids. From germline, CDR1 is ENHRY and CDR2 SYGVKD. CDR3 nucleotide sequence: TGTGCCATCAGTTCAACTAATGAAAAACTGTTTTTT. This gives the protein CAISSTNEKLFF.

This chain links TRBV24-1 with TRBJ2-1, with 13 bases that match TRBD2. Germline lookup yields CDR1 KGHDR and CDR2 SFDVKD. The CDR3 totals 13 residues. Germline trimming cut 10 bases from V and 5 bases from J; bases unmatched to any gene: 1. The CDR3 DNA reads TGTGCCACGGGACTAGCGGGAAACAATGAGCAGTTCTTC. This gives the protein CATGLAGNNEQFF.

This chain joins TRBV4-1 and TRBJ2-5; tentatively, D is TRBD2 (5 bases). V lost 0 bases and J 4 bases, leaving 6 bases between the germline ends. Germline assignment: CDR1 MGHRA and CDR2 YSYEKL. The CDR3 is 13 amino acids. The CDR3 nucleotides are TGCGCCAGCAGCCAAGATCGGGGAGAGACCCAGTACTTC. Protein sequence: CASSQDRGETQYF.

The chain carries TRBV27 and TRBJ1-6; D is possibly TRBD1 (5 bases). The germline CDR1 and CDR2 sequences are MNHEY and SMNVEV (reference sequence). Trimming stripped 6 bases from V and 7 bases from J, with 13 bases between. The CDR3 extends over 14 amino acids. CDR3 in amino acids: CASRRDLWNSPLHF. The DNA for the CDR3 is TGTGCCAGCAGACGGGACCTCTGGAATTCACCCCTCCACTTT.

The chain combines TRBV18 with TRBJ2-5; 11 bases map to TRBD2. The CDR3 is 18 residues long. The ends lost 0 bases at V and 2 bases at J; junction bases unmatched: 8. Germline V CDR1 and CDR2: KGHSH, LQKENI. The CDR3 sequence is CASSPPRLAGTNQETQYF. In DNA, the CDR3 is TGTGCCAGCTCACCACCAAGACTAGCGGGGACCAATCAAGAGACCCAGTACTTC.